Listed below are T cell receptor beta chains from one sample, sequenced in a study of regulatory T cells. The table came from immunoSEQ multiplex PCR; TCRdb's copy has only in-frame clones and leaves some out. The repertoire holds roughly 1,100 clones, with 80% to 90% as singletons. Sequencing was performed on CD4+ Tregs sorted from blood. These receptors all come from a person aged 25-39 years with CD3G deficiency. The CDR3 runs from the conserved cysteine through the conserved F or W. Fields, in order: J gene, V gene, CDR3 protein.

j_gene: TRBJ2-7; v_gene: TRBV7-8; CDR3aa: CASSKITGTGTYEQYF
j_gene: TRBJ1-5; v_gene: TRBV11-3; CDR3aa: CASSLEQGQRNQPQHF
j_gene: TRBJ2-1; v_gene: TRBV5-1; CDR3aa: CASSSSSGRLMDEQFF
j_gene: TRBJ2-2; v_gene: TRBV28; CDR3aa: CASSFWQSTGELFF
j_gene: TRBJ2-1; v_gene: TRBV7-8; CDR3aa: CASSLRGPGVRHERGEQFF
j_gene: TRBJ1-2; v_gene: TRBV6-6; CDR3aa: CASSPRERYTF
j_gene: TRBJ1-5; v_gene: TRBV28; CDR3aa: CASSFPGGNQPQHF
j_gene: TRBJ2-7; v_gene: TRBV6-1; CDR3aa: CASSEMVYEQYF
j_gene: TRBJ1-2; v_gene: TRBV6-5; CDR3aa: CASSYGLDGYTF
j_gene: TRBJ2-5; v_gene: TRBV7-8; CDR3aa: CASSPRGWQETQYF
j_gene: TRBJ2-7; v_gene: TRBV28; CDR3aa: CASSSSGQLYEQYF
j_gene: TRBJ1-2; v_gene: TRBV6-5; CDR3aa: CASSYSGGGYGYTF
j_gene: TRBJ2-7; v_gene: TRBV6-1; CDR3aa: CAASGGYYEQYF